This TCR beta chain is drawn from a study of cytomegalovirus exposure and HLA in healthy donors (dated by TCRdb to 2017 to 2019). With respect to the entire study: An earlier analysis of approximately 590 of the donors reported approximately 270 Gb of sequence data and some 100 million unique TCR beta sequences from 190 million or so T cells. The later analysis used no new phenotypic data to find candidate immune exposures, relying instead on TCR beta sequences and their occurrence across donors. The study used immunosequencing to profile the T cell repertoires of some 600 subjects and linked those repertoires to cytomegalovirus serostatus. High-throughput TCR immunosequencing, statistical association of individual TCRs with disease status, and machine learning were combined to predict cytomegalovirus infection status. Both class I and class II loci were covered by HLA typing, at four-digit resolution. Of the approximately 400 genotyped donors, about 84% fell in the genetic ancestry cluster associated with self-reported Caucasian donors. All discovery cohort repertoires had been generated using a single sequencing platform. An earlier analysis of 587 of the donors applied high-throughput TCR beta sequencing to assess whether each TCR beta V gene segment acted as functional or pseudogenic. A separate validation cohort of 100 to 150 different subjects was used in addition to the roughly 720-subject first cohort. The number of donors typed differed by locus, with 629-630 for A, B, C, DRB1 and DQB1, roughly 520 for DQA1, nearly 610 for DPA1, and around 460 for DPB1. The study aimed to test whether cataloging public T cell receptors could reveal signatures of past pathogen exposure. Donor age, sex, ethnicity and CMV serostatus were compiled alongside the repertoire data. A later genetic analysis used genome-wide SNP genotypes for about three fifths of the 666 donors, treating that subset as a discovery cohort. Across approximately 400 genotyped donors of the cohort, an average of approximately 240,000 unique TCR beta nucleotide sequences per donor were sequenced, and about a sixth of those sequences were non-productive. Four or five DR-DQ haplotypes were handled as single units for association and clustering because linkage in the cohort was strong. A later analysis re-examined previously published TCR beta repertoires from over 500 donors and added high-resolution HLA genotyping to investigate patterns of TCR occurrence. Approximately 300 gigabases of sequencing data and tens of millions of unique TCR sequences were included in an early release covering around 600 HLA-typed donors. Broad study findings and their caveats: Some IMGT-functional V segments, including TRBV6-2 and TRBV6-3, could not be told apart with the 87-base-pair reads, so those segments were excluded. In the study, around 150 TCR beta chains were listed as associated with cytomegalovirus. This cohort had only TCR beta chains sequenced, and the lack of alpha or paired-chain data limited which features could be detected. Compared with equally common non-associated chains, HLA-associated TCR beta chains in a later analysis were more clonally expanded and had lower generation probabilities. When HLA alleles, especially DR and DQ, strongly co-occurred, attributing TCR associations to individual alleles was difficult. A later analysis found that TCR association rates varied across HLA loci, with DRB1 alleles showing the most associated TCRs and HLA-C alleles the fewest. Specific HLA alleles were associated with 15,000 to 20,000 TCR beta sequences at a false discovery rate of 0.05 in a later analysis. In both the original and validation cohorts, the classifier was reported to diagnose cytomegalovirus status with high specificity and sensitivity. A further reported finding was that TCR beta sequences accurately predicted the HLA-A and HLA-B alleles for most subjects in the first cohort. According to a later genetic analysis, donors in an Asian-associated ancestry cluster had fewer N-insertions in productive TCRs than the approximately 630-donor mean. According to a later analysis, parvovirus B19, influenza, CMV and Epstein-Barr virus appeared linked to several top co-occurrence clusters. Because HLA typing was unavailable for some donors at each locus, only the typed subset was used in association tests. An association between a missense DCLRE1C variant and V-gene and J-gene trimming of TCR beta chains was found in a later genetic analysis and replicated in an independent cohort. The sequencing pipeline was judged likely to have produced a cluster of highly shared sequence variants as a technical artifact. Linkage disequilibrium might explain the correlated functional status among segregating V segments, but an unknown experimental factor could not be excluded. While some public TCRs were present in many individuals, most TCR sequences turned up only very rarely across donors. Because counts were too low, seventeen rarely observed V segments, including chromosome 9 orphons, were excluded from the earlier analysis of a few hundred of the donors. A few of the identified cytomegalovirus-associated TCR beta chains were confirmed in vitro to be specific for cytomegalovirus antigens. The presence/absence analyses assumed that sequencing depth was roughly uniform across donors, and that assumption may not be true. In an earlier analysis of about 600 of the donors, most TCR beta V segments appeared in productive rearrangements about 90% or about 30% of the time, broadly matching IMGT annotations. The only immune exposure information available for the cohort was CMV serostatus. It was suggested by the authors that the approach could potentially be generalized to other disease states and immunological phenotypes. According to a later analysis, most CMV-associated TCR beta chains appeared to be HLA-restricted, and the HLA associations seemed to be driven largely by CMV exposure.

The library was obtained by the immunoSEQ multiplex PCR assay. For the multiplex PCR, a mixture combining 60 forward primers for TCR Vbeta segments and 13 reverse primers for TCR Jbeta segments was used. The CDR3 region of rearranged TCR beta genes was amplified from genomic DNA with a multiplex PCR assay. Amplified TCR beta libraries were sequenced as 87-base-pair reads on the Illumina HiSeq System. In the source study's methods: A later analysis counted tens of millions of unique TCR beta chains across the 550 to 700 repertoires, and approximately 11 million of these chains were shared by at least two donors. To remove PCR and sequencing errors, raw reads were error-corrected and collapsed into unique sequences using a nearest-neighbor algorithm that merged closely related sequences. CDR3 sequences were aligned to IMGT reference sequences to assign V, D and J gene segments. For a sequence to be retained, a match of at least six nucleotides to both a V gene segment and a J gene segment was required. Rearrangements were called productive when the CDR3 lacked stop codons and stayed in frame with V and J; all others were non-productive. CDR3 was defined by IMGT convention, running from the second conserved V-encoded cysteine to the conserved J-encoded phenylalanine. Sequences without an unambiguous match to a single V gene segment were excluded from the earlier analysis of 450 to 650 of the donors. In an earlier analysis of 500 to 750 of the donors, V segments were called functional above 56.7% productive rearrangements and were called segregating when the between-donor standard deviation exceeded 5%. To diagnose cytomegalovirus status from the catalog of TCR beta chain sequences, a statistical classification framework was built. In a later analysis, TCR nucleotide sequences were compared against IMGT/GENE-DB human TR gene sequences so that V and J genes could be assigned. A later analysis assigned CDR3 sequences and most-parsimonious VDJ recombination scenarios with the TCRdist pipeline. A later analysis defined each TCR beta chain by its CDR3 amino acid sequence plus V-gene family, and excluded reads lacking a unique V-gene family. As a way to deal with suspected cross-contamination and a sequencing artifact, a later analysis dropped 450 to 600 nucleotide sequences that were highly shared and had low generation probability. A later analysis calculated a clonal expansion index for each public chain from normalized within-repertoire ranks of inferred template counts. In a later analysis, generation probabilities were computed with a VDJ recombination model fitted to out-of-frame rearrangements, and the resulting probabilities were checked against IGoR. Hypergeometric tests were used in a later analysis to score TCR-TCR, TCR-HLA and TCR-CMV co-occurrence, with a repertoire-size bias correction applied to the TCR pairs. A later analysis estimated false discovery rates by permuting HLA or CMV assignments 20 times. In a later analysis, co-occurring TCRs were grouped using DBSCAN, with TCRdist sequence similarity added in when clustering inside HLA-allele-positive subsets. Co-occurrence clustering excluded repertoires with fewer than 30,000 or more than 120,000 public chains, plus five with anomalous nucleotide sharing. TCRdb took this table from immuneACCESS and kept in-frame rearrangements with V and J called. Such tables lack part of the clones; where checked against another copy, unresolved V genes explain under half of the gap, and the rest is unexplained. V, J and clone size are those of that table, while D and trimming were read from the DNA. The sample contains some 160,000 clones, nearly 80% of them found a single time. The ten biggest clones cover about 1.8% of the sample.

Concerning this clone: Its antigen is still unknown. Per-base qualities were not stored, and no clone one base away is much larger.

In total, 666 healthy bone marrow donors made up the cohort. Cohort members were all nominally healthy when sampled, although unrecorded immune exposures were likely present. The donor was CMV seronegative and was included in the group of around 320 seronegative cohort members. Every donor gave a peripheral blood sample, and the peripheral blood mononuclear cells from that sample were used for TCR beta sequencing. The Qiagen DNeasy Blood Extraction Kit was used to extract genomic DNA from the blood cell samples. Sequences SGHDT (CDR1) and YYEEEE (CDR2) are obtained from the germline V gene. Relative to germline, V is 0 bases shorter and J is 13 bases shorter, with 13 bases between their ends. The CDR3 runs 12 amino acids, cysteine and phenylalanine included. Of all the DNA, just the CDR3 is kept, 36 bases in frame from base 1.

The TCR originated in a woman in her thirties in good health and CMV-seronegative. This chain joins TRBV5-6 to TRBJ1-2; the D gene is unclear. Sequences were obtained from PBMCs. The CDR3 here reads CASSLVYGVTTF. The nucleotides are TGTGCCAGCAGCTTGGTGTACGGGGTTACCACCTTC. The reference TRBV5-6 and TRBJ1-2 proteins fill in what lies around the CDR3, so the full variable domain reads DAGVTQSPTHLIKTRGQQVTLRCSPKSGHDTVSWYQQALGQGPQFIFQYYEEEERQRGNFPDRFSGHQFPNYSSELNVNALLLGDSALYLCASSLVYGVTTFGSGTRLTVV.